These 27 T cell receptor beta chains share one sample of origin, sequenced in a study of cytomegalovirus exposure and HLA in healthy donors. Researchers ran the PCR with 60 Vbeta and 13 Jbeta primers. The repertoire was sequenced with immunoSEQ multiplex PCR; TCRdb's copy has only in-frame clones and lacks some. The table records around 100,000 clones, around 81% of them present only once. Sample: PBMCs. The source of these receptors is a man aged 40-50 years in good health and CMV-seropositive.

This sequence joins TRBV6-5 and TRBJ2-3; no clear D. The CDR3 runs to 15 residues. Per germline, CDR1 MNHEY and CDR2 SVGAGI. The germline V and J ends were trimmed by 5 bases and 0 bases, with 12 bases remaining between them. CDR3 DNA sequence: TGTGCCAGCAGTACAACAGCTGCGAGCACAGATACGCAGTATTTT. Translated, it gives CASSTTAASTDTQYF.

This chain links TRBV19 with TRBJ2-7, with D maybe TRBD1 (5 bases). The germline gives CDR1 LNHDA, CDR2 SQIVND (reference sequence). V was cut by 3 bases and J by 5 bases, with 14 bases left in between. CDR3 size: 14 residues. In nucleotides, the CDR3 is TGTGCCAGTAGTATTCAAGGGGTAGGACACGAGCAGTACTTC. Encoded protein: CASSIQGVGHEQYF.

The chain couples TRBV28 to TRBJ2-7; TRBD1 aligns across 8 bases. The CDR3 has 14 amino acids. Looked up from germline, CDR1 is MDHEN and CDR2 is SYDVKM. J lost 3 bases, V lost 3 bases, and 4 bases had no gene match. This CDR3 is CASSLGQAIYEQYF. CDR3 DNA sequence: TGTGCCAGCAGTTTGGGACAGGCCATCTACGAGCAGTACTTC. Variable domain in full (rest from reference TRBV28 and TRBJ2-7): DVKVTQSSRYLVKRTGEKVFLECVQDMDHENMFWYRQDPGLGLRLIYFSYDVKMKEKGDIPEGYSVSREKKERFSLILESASTNQTSMYLCASSLGQAIYEQYFGPGTRLTVT.

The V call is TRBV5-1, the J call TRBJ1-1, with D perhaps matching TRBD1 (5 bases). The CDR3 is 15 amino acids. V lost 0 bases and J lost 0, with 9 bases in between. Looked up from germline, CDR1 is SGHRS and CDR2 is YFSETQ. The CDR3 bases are TGCGCCAGCAGCTTGGAATCGGGGGTGAACACTGAAGCTTTCTTT. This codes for CASSLESGVNTEAFF.

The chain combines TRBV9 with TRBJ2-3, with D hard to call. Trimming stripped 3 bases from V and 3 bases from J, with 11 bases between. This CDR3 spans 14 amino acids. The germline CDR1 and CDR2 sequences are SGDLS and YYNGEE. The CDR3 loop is CASSAPPQTDTQYF. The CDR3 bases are TGTGCCAGCAGCGCGCCCCCACAGACAGATACGCAGTATTTT.

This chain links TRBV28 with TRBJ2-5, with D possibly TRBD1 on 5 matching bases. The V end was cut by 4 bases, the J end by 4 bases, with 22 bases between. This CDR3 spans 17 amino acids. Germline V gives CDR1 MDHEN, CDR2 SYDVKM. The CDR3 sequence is CASSSPWVKGIGETQYF. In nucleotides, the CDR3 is TGTGCCAGCAGTTCGCCGTGGGTCAAGGGGATCGGAGAGACCCAGTACTTC. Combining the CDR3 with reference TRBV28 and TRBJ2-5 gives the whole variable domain DVKVTQSSRYLVKRTGEKVFLECVQDMDHENMFWYRQDPGLGLRLIYFSYDVKMKEKGDIPEGYSVSREKKERFSLILESASTNQTSMYLCASSSPWVKGIGETQYFGPGTRLLVL.

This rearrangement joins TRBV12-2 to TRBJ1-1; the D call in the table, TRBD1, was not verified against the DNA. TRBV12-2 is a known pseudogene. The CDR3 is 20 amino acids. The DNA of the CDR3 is TGTGCAAGTCGCCTACGTCTCGGGGGCCGGGACAGGGCGGGGAACACTGAAGCTTTCTTT. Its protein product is CASRLRLGGRDRAGNTEAFF.

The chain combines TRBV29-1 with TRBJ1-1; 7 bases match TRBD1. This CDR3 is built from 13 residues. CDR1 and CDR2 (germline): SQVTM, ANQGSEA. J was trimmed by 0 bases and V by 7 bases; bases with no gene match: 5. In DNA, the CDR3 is TGCAGCGGTCTGACAGGGCTGAACACTGAAGCTTTCTTT. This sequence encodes CSGLTGLNTEAFF.

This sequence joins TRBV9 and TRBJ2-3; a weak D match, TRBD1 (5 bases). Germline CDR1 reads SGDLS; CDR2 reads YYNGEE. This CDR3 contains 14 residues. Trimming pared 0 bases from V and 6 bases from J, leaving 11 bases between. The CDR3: CASSVGPDTDTQYF. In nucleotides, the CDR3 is TGTGCCAGCAGCGTAGGACCGGACACGGATACGCAGTATTTT.

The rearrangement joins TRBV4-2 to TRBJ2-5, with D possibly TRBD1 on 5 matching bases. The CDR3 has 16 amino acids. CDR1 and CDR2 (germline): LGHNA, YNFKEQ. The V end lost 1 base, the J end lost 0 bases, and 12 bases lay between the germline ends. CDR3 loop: CASSQGSGKYQETQYF. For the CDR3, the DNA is TGTGCCAGCAGCCAAGGCTCAGGGAAGTACCAAGAGACCCAGTACTTC.

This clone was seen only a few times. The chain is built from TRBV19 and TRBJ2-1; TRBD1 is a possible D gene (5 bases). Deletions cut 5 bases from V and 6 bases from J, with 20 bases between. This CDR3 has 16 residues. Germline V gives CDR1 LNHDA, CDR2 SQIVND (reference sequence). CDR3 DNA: TGTGCCAGTAGTTTACCTTATGACAGCTACGGCAATGAGCAGTTCTTC. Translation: CASSLPYDSYGNEQFF.

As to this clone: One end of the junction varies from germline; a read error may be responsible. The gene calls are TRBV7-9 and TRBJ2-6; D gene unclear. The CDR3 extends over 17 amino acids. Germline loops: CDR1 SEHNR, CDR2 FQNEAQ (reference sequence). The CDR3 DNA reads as TGTTCCAGCAGCTTCGGCAGGTCCGACTCTGGGGCCAACGTCCTGACTTTC. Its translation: CSSSFGRSDSGANVLTF.

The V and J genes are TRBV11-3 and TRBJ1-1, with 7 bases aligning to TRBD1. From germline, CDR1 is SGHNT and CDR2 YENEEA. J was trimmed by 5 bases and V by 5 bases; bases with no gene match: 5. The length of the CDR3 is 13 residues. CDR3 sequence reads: CASSPPGQTEAFF. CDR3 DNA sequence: TGTGCCAGCAGCCCACCGGGACAGACTGAAGCTTTCTTT.

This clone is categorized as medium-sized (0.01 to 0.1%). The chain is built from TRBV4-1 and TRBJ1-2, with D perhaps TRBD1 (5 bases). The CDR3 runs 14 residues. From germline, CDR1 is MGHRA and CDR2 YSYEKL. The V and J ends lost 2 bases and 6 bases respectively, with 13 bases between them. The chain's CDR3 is CASSQIGGRHGYTF. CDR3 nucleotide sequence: TGCGCCAGCAGCCAAATCGGGGGTAGACATGGCTACACCTTC.

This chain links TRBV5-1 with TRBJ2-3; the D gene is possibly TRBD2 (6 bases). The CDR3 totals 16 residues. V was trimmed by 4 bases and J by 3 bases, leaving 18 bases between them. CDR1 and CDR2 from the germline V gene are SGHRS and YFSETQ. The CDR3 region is CASSPFGPAGTDTQYF. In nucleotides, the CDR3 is TGCGCCAGCAGCCCTTTTGGACCCGCGGGGACAGATACGCAGTATTTT. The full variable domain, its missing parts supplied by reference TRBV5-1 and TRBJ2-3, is KAGVTQTPRYLIKTRGQQVTLSCSPISGHRSVSWYQQTPGQGLQFLFEYFSETQRNKGNFPGRFSGRQFSNSRSEMNVSTLELGDSALYLCASSPFGPAGTDTQYFGPGTRLTVL.

CDR3 loop: CASSLRVNTEAFF. The CDR3, as DNA: TGTGCCAGCAGCTTGCGGGTGAACACTGAAGCTTTCTTT. The chain is built from TRBV5-4 and TRBJ1-1, with D uncertain. Between the trimmed V and J ends, which lost 1 base and 0 bases, there was a span of 4 bases. The V gene's germline CDR1 is SGHNT and CDR2 YYREEE (reference sequence). The CDR3 contains 13 residues.

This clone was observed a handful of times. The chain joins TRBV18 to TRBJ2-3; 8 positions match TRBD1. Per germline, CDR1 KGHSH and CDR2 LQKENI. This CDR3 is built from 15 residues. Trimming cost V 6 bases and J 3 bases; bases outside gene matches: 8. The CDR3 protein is CASSQGTGGTDTQYF. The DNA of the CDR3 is TGTGCCAGCTCTCAGGGGACAGGAGGGACAGATACGCAGTATTTT.

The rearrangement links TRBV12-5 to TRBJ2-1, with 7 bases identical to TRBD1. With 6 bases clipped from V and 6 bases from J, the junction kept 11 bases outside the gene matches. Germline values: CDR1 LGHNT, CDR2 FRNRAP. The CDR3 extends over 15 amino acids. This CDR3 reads CASGPPGQPRNEQFF. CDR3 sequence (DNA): TGTGCTAGTGGGCCTCCGGGACAGCCCCGCAATGAGCAGTTCTTC.

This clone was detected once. CDR3 DNA sequence: TGTGCCAGCAGCTTACGGGGGGAAACCTACAATGAGCAGTTCTTC. Translation gives CASSLRGETYNEQFF. The chain couples TRBV7-9 to TRBJ2-1; 7 bases agree with TRBD2. The CDR3 totals 15 residues. The V segment lost 2 bases and the J segment 2 bases; nucleotides outside the gene matches: 3. The germline V gene encodes CDR1 SEHNR and CDR2 FQNEAQ (reference sequence).

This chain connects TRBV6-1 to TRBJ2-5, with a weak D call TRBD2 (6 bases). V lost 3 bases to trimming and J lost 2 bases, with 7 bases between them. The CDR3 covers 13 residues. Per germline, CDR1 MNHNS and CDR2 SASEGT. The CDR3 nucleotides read TGTGCCAGCAGTGAGCGGGAACAAGAGACCCAGTACTTC. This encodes CASSEREQETQYF.

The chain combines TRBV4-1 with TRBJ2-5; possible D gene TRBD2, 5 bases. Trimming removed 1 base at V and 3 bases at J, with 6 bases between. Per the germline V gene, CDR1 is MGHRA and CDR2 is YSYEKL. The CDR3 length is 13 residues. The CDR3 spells CASSQVGEETQYF. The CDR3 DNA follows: TGCGCCAGCAGCCAAGTCGGGGAAGAGACCCAGTACTTC.

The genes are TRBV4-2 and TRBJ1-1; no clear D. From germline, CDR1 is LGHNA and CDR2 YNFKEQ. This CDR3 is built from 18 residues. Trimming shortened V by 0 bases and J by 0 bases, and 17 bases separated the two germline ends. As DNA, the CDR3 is TGTGCCAGCAGCCAAGATAGCTGGGAGGACCCCATGAACACTGAAGCTTTCTTT. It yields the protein CASSQDSWEDPMNTEAFF.

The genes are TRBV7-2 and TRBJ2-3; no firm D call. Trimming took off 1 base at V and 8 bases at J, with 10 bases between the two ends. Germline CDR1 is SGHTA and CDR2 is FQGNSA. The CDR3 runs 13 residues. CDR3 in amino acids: CASSLEPRSTQYF. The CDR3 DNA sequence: TGTGCCAGCAGCTTAGAGCCGAGAAGTACGCAGTATTTT.

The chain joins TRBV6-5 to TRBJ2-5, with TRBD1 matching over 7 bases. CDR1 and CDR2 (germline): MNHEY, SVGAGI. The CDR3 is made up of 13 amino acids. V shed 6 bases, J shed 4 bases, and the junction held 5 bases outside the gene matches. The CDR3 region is CASSTQGRETQYF. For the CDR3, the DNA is TGTGCCAGCAGCACACAGGGGAGAGAGACCCAGTACTTC.

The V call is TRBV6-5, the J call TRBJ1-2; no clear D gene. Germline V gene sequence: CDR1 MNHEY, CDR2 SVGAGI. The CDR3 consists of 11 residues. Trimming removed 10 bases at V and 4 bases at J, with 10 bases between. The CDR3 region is CATRVGYGYTF. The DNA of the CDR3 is TGTGCCACCCGGGTCGGCTATGGCTACACCTTC.

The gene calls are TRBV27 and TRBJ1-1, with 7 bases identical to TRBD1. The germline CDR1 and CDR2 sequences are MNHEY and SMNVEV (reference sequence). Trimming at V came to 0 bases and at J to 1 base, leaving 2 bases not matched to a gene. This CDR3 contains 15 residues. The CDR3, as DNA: TGTGCCAGCAGTTTATCTCCAGGGGGGAACACTGAAGCTTTCTTT. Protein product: CASSLSPGGNTEAFF.

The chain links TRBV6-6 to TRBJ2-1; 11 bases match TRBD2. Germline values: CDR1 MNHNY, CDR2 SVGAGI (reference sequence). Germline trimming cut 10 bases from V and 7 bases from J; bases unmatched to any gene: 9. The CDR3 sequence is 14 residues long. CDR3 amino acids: CATIAGGLTNEQFF. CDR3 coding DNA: TGTGCCACCATAGCGGGAGGGCTGACAAATGAGCAGTTCTTC.